Shown below are 27 T cell receptor beta chains from a single sample sequenced in a study of cytomegalovirus exposure and HLA in healthy donors. Primers for the PCR totalled 60 Vbeta and 13 Jbeta. The data were produced by immunoSEQ multiplex PCR, yet TCRdb's version contains in-frame clones alone and is incomplete. The data show fewer than 200,000 clones, roughly 71% seen once. The specimen was PBMCs. These TCRs come from a male donor in good health and CMV-seropositive.

This sequence joins TRBV4-2 and TRBJ2-7; TRBD1 might be the D (6 bases). The V gene lost 0 bases and the J gene lost 4 bases, with 10 bases spanning the gap. The CDR3 is 14 amino acids. The V gene's germline CDR1 is LGHNA and CDR2 YNFKEQ. CDR3 sequence reads: CASSQEQGGYEQYF. Written as DNA, the CDR3 is TGTGCCAGCAGCCAAGAACAGGGTGGGTACGAGCAGTACTTC.

DNA of the CDR3: TGTGCCAGCAGAGAATTAGGCGGGGGTCAAAATGAGCAGTTCTTC. This gives the protein CASRELGGGQNEQFF. The rearrangement joins TRBV2 to TRBJ2-1; 7 bases align to TRBD2. The CDR3 extends over 15 amino acids. V lost 6 bases to trimming and J lost 7 bases; unmatched junction nucleotides: 12. The germline V gene encodes CDR1 SNHLY and CDR2 FYNNEI.

The chain employs TRBV5-1 and TRBJ1-6; a weak D match, TRBD1 (6 bases). This CDR3 spans 15 amino acids. The germline CDR1 and CDR2 sequences are SGHRS and YFSETQ. Trimming cost V 0 bases and J 7 bases, with 11 bases left between them. The CDR3 region is CASSLAGGGNSPLHF. CDR3 coding DNA: TGCGCCAGCAGCTTGGCGGGAGGGGGGAATTCACCCCTCCACTTT.

The chain recombines TRBV5-6 with TRBJ2-1; D not certain. Germline V gene lookup returns CDR1 SGHDT and CDR2 YYEEEE. With 3 bases removed from V and 6 bases from J, the gap between germline ends came to 7 bases. The CDR3 is 12 residues long. CDR3 DNA sequence: TGTGCCAGCAGCTCAAACGGCAATGAGCAGTTCTTC. It specifies CASSSNGNEQFF.

V and J are TRBV27 and TRBJ1-5, with 8 bases matching TRBD1. Germline V gene data show CDR1 as MNHEY and CDR2 as SMNVEV (reference sequence). Trimming took 4 bases from V and 2 from J; bases not matched to a gene: 1. CDR3 size: 14 residues. The CDR3 reads CASSSGGGNQPQHF. Here the CDR3 DNA reads TGTGCCAGCAGTTCAGGGGGCGGCAATCAGCCCCAGCATTTT.

For this clone: Its ends do not fully match the called genes, so a read error is possible. This chain links TRBV18 with TRBJ1-2; 8 nucleotides match TRBD1. Germline V gene lookup returns CDR1 KGHSH and CDR2 LQKENI. The CDR3 spans 14 residues. The CDR3, as DNA: TGTGCCGGCTCACCACTTGGGACAGGAGGTGGCTACACCTTC. As protein: CAGSPLGTGGGYTF. The entire variable domain, with the rest obtained from reference TRBV18 and TRBJ1-2, is as follows: NAGVMQNPRHLVRRRGQEARLRCSPMKGHSHVYWYRQLPEEGLKFMVYLQKENIIDESGMPKERFSAEFPKEGPSILRIQQVVRGDSAAYFCAGSPLGTGGGYTFGSGTRLTVV.

This clone appeared a few times. This chain's CDR3 is CASSDGTSGGADTQYF. CDR3 DNA: TGTGCCAGCAGTGACGGGACTAGCGGGGGGGCAGATACGCAGTATTTT. The V and J genes are TRBV6-4 and TRBJ2-3; 16 nucleotides match TRBD2. This CDR3 is built from 16 residues. V lost 2 bases and J lost 4; bases outside the gene matches: 0. Germline CDR1 reads MRHNA; CDR2 reads SNTAGT.

V is TRBV7-9 and J is TRBJ2-5; 11 bases match TRBD1. CDR1 SEHNR and CDR2 FQNEAQ come from the germline V gene (reference sequence). This CDR3 is 16 amino acids long. V trimming: 5 bases; J trimming: 1 base; junction bases outside the gene matches: 6. The CDR3 reads CASSLRTGGRQETQYF. The CDR3 coding sequence is TGTGCCAGCAGCCTACGGACAGGGGGCCGCCAAGAGACCCAGTACTTC.

This chain links TRBV30 with TRBJ2-3; TRBD1 aligns across 8 bases. The CDR3 is 15 residues long. The germline V gene has CDR1 GTSNPN and CDR2 SVGIG (reference sequence). V was clipped by 1 base and J by 0 bases; unmatched bases: 3. The DNA of the CDR3 is TGTGCCTGGAGTGGACAGGGGACTAGCACAGATACGCAGTATTTT. Translating gives CAWSGQGTSTDTQYF. The entire variable domain, with the rest obtained from reference TRBV30 and TRBJ2-3, is as follows: SQTIHQWPATLVQPVGSPLSLECTVEGTSNPNLYWYRQAAGRGLQLLFYSVGIGQISSEVPQNLSASRPQDRQFILSSKKLLLSDSGFYLCAWSGQGTSTDTQYFGPGTRLTVL.

The CDR3 nucleotides are TGTGCCAGCCCAATGGACAGGGCCACCTCCGAGCAGTACTTC. This codes for CASPMDRATSEQYF. The chain uses TRBV27 and TRBJ2-7, with 8 nucleotides matching TRBD1. J was trimmed by 6 bases and V by 8 bases; bases with no gene match: 12. Germline values: CDR1 MNHEY, CDR2 SMNVEV (reference sequence). The CDR3 sequence is 14 residues long.

This chain connects TRBV7-9 to TRBJ2-2; tentatively, D is TRBD2 (7 bases). The V end was cut by 6 bases, the J end by 2 bases, with 13 bases between. The V gene's germline CDR1 is SEHNR and CDR2 FQNEAQ (reference sequence). The CDR3 sequence is 15 residues long. CDR3 sequence reads: CASRGGGANTGELFF. Written as DNA, the CDR3 is TGTGCCAGCAGAGGAGGGGGGGCAAACACCGGGGAGCTGTTTTTT.

This clone was seen only once. Germline is not matched at one junction end, which may reflect a read error. The genes are TRBV30 and TRBJ2-7; 7 bases agree with TRBD1. CDR3 length equals 11 residues. Germline V CDR1 and CDR2: GTSNPN, SVGIG (reference sequence). CDR3 in amino acids: CAWRTGTVPNF. The CDR3 nucleotides are TGTGCCTGGAGGACCGGGACAGTCCCGAACTTC.

This CDR3 is CASSLQQGAGTEAFF. CDR3 DNA: TGTGCCAGCAGCCTACAACAGGGGGCTGGCACTGAAGCTTTCTTT. The chain couples TRBV5-6 to TRBJ1-1, with TRBD1 matching 9 bases. Germline assignment: CDR1 SGHDT and CDR2 YYEEEE. V lost 4 bases and J lost 4; bases outside the gene matches: 8. The CDR3 has 15 amino acids. The whole variable domain, filled in from reference TRBV5-6 and TRBJ1-1, reads DAGVTQSPTHLIKTRGQQVTLRCSPKSGHDTVSWYQQALGQGPQFIFQYYEEEERQRGNFPDRFSGHQFPNYSSELNVNALLLGDSALYLCASSLQQGAGTEAFFGQGTRLTVV.

The CDR3 region has the DNA TGTGCCACCAGCAGAGATATAGGGGGTATTGCAACTAATGAAAAACTGTTTTTT. This codes for CATSRDIGGIATNEKLFF. V and J are TRBV15 and TRBJ1-4, with a possible D match to TRBD1 (6 bases). This CDR3 is built from 18 residues. The V end was cut by 0 bases, the J end by 0 bases, with 14 bases between. Germline CDR1 reads LNHNV; CDR2 reads YYDKDF (reference sequence).

The chain links TRBV10-3 to TRBJ1-6; TRBD1 matches 9 bases. V was clipped by 2 bases and J by 6 bases; unmatched bases: 2. Germline V gives CDR1 ENHRY, CDR2 SYGVKD. This CDR3 has 15 residues. The CDR3: CAISEDRGVNSPLHF. CDR3 nucleotides: TGTGCCATCAGTGAGGACAGGGGGGTTAATTCACCCCTCCACTTT.

The chain carries TRBV7-9 and TRBJ2-3; 7 bases are a match to TRBD1. Trimming removed 5 bases from V and 2 bases from J; junction bases left unmatched: 7. The CDR3 covers 15 residues. Germline V gives CDR1 SEHNR, CDR2 FQNEAQ (reference sequence). In DNA form, the CDR3 reads TGTGCCAGCAGCCCGTACAGGGGCGACACAGATACGCAGTATTTT. Translated, it gives CASSPYRGDTDTQYF.

The chain uses TRBV4-1 and TRBJ1-2, with TRBD1 as a possible D gene (5 bases). The CDR3 is 13 residues long. V shed 7 bases and J shed 2 bases, with 11 bases lying between them. Germline assignment: CDR1 MGHRA and CDR2 YSYEKL. The CDR3 DNA reads as TGCGCCAGCAAAGGGTCAGGGAACTATGGCTACACCTTC. Its protein product is CASKGSGNYGYTF.

The chain recombines TRBV10-3 with TRBJ2-7, with no clear D. Trimming shortened V by 6 bases and J by 3 bases, and 6 bases separated the two germline ends. Germline V lookup: CDR1 ENHRY, CDR2 SYGVKD. The CDR3 spans 11 residues. The CDR3 DNA reads as TGTGCCATCAGCGAACTCTACGAGCAGTACTTC. Amino acid sequence: CAISELYEQYF.

This rearrangement joins TRBV5-1 to TRBJ1-2; 9 nucleotides agree with TRBD1. Unmatched junction bases numbered 10, after V lost 3 bases and J lost 7 bases. The length of the CDR3 is 15 residues. CDR1 and CDR2 (germline): SGHRS, YFSETQ. The CDR3 protein is CASSSLGTGSGGYTF. CDR3 DNA sequence: TGCGCCAGCAGCTCTCTCGGGACAGGGTCTGGTGGCTACACCTTC.

This chain connects TRBV7-8 to TRBJ2-2; D is perhaps TRBD2 (6 bases). CDR3 length: 15 residues. The germline V and J ends were trimmed by 3 bases and 3 bases, with 11 bases remaining between them. Per germline, CDR1 SGHVS and CDR2 FQNEAQ. CDR3 DNA sequence: TGTGCCAGCAGCTTGAACCGGGACTACACCGGGGAGCTGTTTTTT. Translation: CASSLNRDYTGELFF.

The chain's CDR3 is CASSSGVAGGFEKLFF. CDR3 nucleotides: TGTGCCAGCAGCTCGGGGGTGGCAGGGGGCTTTGAAAAACTGTTTTTT. This chain connects TRBV5-8 to TRBJ1-4; 8 positions match TRBD1. CDR1 is SGHTS, CDR2 YDEGEE, per germline. Trimming removed 3 bases from V and 7 bases from J; junction bases left unmatched: 11. The CDR3 is 16 residues long. Based on the CDR3 plus reference TRBV5-8 and TRBJ1-4, the full variable domain is EAGVTQSPTHLIKTRGQQATLRCSPISGHTSVYWYQQALGLGLQFLLWYDEGEERNRGNFPPRFSGRQFPNYSSELNVNALELEDSALYLCASSSGVAGGFEKLFFGSGTQLSVL.

This clone was detected a few times. V gene TRBV6-5 combines with J gene TRBJ1-1; D gene unclear. Germline CDR1 MNHEY, CDR2 SVGAGI. The length of the CDR3 is 14 residues. The ends were cut back, 2 bases at V and 1 base at J, with 8 bases in the middle. The CDR3 DNA is TGTGCCAGCAGTTACGGAGTTAGGAACACTGAAGCTTTCTTT. It specifies CASSYGVRNTEAFF.

This clone came up a few times. This chain connects TRBV5-5 to TRBJ1-6, with D uncertain. Germline V lookup: CDR1 SGHKS, CDR2 YYEKEE (reference sequence). CDR3 size: 14 residues. Trimming left V 0 bases short and J 9 bases short, with 10 bases between. The CDR3 nucleotides read TGTGCCAGCAGCTTGGCGGAAGCAGGTTCACCCCTCCACTTT. Protein product: CASSLAEAGSPLHF.

J is TRBJ2-1 and V is TRBV6-6; perhaps TRBD1 as D (6 bases). V dropped 4 bases and J dropped 0 bases, with 13 bases sitting between them. Germline V gene sequence: CDR1 MNHNY, CDR2 SVGAGI (reference sequence). The CDR3 is 16 amino acids. The CDR3 DNA reads as TGTGCCAGCAGTTCCTGGACAGTGAGCTCCTACAATGAGCAGTTCTTC. This codes for CASSSWTVSSYNEQFF.

The chain links TRBV5-1 to TRBJ2-2; 9 bases are shared with TRBD1. V lost 3 bases, J lost 7 bases, and 7 bases stayed unmatched. CDR1 SGHRS and CDR2 YFSETQ come from the germline V gene. This CDR3 contains 15 residues. The CDR3 bases are TGCGCCAGCAGCTCTTACAGGGGGCAGAACGGGGAGCTGTTTTTT. Protein product: CASSSYRGQNGELFF.

The J gene is TRBJ1-4, the V gene TRBV30, with D unresolved. CDR3 size: 12 residues. V was pared by 1 base and J by 6 bases, with 6 bases between. CDR1 and CDR2 (germline): GTSNPN, SVGIG (reference sequence). The CDR3 here is CAWSAFDEKLFF. CDR3 bases: TGTGCCTGGAGTGCCTTTGATGAAAAACTGTTTTTT.

The chain uses TRBV10-3 and TRBJ1-2; 8 positions match TRBD1. There are 15 residues in the CDR3. V shed 3 bases and J 4 bases; nucleotides not matched to a gene: 7. Germline V gives CDR1 ENHRY, CDR2 SYGVKD. CDR3 protein: CAISDWRTGPYGYTF. CDR3 coding DNA: TGTGCCATCAGTGATTGGCGGACAGGGCCCTATGGCTACACCTTC.